A single sample is the source of the 28 T cell receptor beta chains below, sequenced in a study of PD-1 blockade in classical Hodgkin lymphoma. Brentuximab vedotin exposure varied, and every patient relapsed after autologous stem cell transplantation. The repertoire was sequenced with immunoSEQ multiplex PCR; TCRdb's copy has only in-frame clones and lacks some. The repertoire has 43,000 or so clones, about nine tenths of them found once; the top ten carry just over 9%. Sequencing used peripheral blood mononuclear cells (PBMCs), obtained at baseline. The receptors were sampled from a human donor with classical Hodgkin lymphoma.

The chain links TRBV4-1 to TRBJ1-1; no clear D. V was pared by 0 bases and J by 0 bases, with 14 bases between. There are 17 residues in the CDR3. Looked up from germline, CDR1 is MGHRA and CDR2 is YSYEKL. As DNA, the CDR3 is TGCGCCAGCAGCCAAGATCCCTCTTGGGTCCTGAACACTGAAGCTTTCTTT. Translated: CASSQDPSWVLNTEAFF.

The table lists this clone with a count of one. V gene TRBV28 combines with J gene TRBJ1-1; the match to TRBD1 covers 9 bases. V lost 5 bases and J lost 4; bases outside the gene matches: 5. The CDR3 length is 14 residues. CDR1 and CDR2 from the germline V gene are MDHEN and SYDVKM. In nucleotides, the CDR3 is TGTGCCAGCAGTGCGACAGGGGGTACCACTGAAGCTTTCTTT. Translation gives CASSATGGTTEAFF.

This clone is a singleton in its sample. The chain is built from TRBV11-2 and TRBJ1-4; D uncertain. This CDR3 contains 16 residues. Germline CDR1 and CDR2: SGHAT and FQNNGV. Trimming shortened V by 5 bases and J by 0 bases, and 13 bases separated the two germline ends. The CDR3 is CASSPGLVATNEKLFF. For the CDR3, the DNA is TGTGCCAGCAGCCCCGGGTTGGTTGCAACTAATGAAAAACTGTTTTTT.

This clone occurred once. The V and J genes are TRBV18 and TRBJ1-5; tentative D call: TRBD1 (6 bases). Trimming pared 1 base from V and 9 bases from J, leaving 19 bases between. CDR3 length equals 16 residues. CDR1 and CDR2 (germline): KGHSH, LQKENI. As DNA, the CDR3 is TGTGCCAGCTCACCACTTCCGGGGGCTAGGGTTTGGCCCCAGCATTTT. Translated, it gives CASSPLPGARVWPQHF.

A few counts support this clone. The V gene is TRBV10-3, the J gene TRBJ1-1, with unresolved D. Deletions cut 2 bases from V and 4 bases from J, with 17 bases between. The CDR3 is 16 residues long. The germline CDR1 and CDR2 sequences are ENHRY and SYGVKD. The CDR3 region is CAISEVGRRDGTEAFF. The CDR3 nucleotides read TGTGCCATCAGTGAGGTTGGCAGGCGAGACGGCACTGAAGCTTTCTTT.

The gene calls are TRBV9 and TRBJ2-5; D is unclear. Trimming cost V 0 bases and J 5 bases, with 11 bases left between them. The germline gives CDR1 SGDLS, CDR2 YYNGEE. The CDR3 extends over 14 amino acids. The CDR3 spells CASSVGWFEETQYF. The CDR3 DNA reads TGTGCCAGCAGCGTAGGCTGGTTTGAGGAGACCCAGTACTTC.

The chain is built from TRBV28 and TRBJ2-2; 8 nucleotides line up with TRBD1. This CDR3 spans 12 amino acids. V dropped 6 bases and J dropped 6; count of bases not matched to a gene: 0. CDR1 is MDHEN and CDR2 is SYDVKM in the germline V gene. The CDR3: CASRTGAGELFF. CDR3 nucleotide sequence: TGTGCCAGCAGGACAGGGGCCGGGGAGCTGTTTTTT.

This clone occurred once. The chain joins TRBV5-4 to TRBJ2-6; TRBD1 matches 7 bases. The ends lost 3 bases at V and 1 base at J; junction bases unmatched: 4. The CDR3 runs 16 residues. Germline CDR1 and CDR2: SGHNT and YYREEE (reference sequence). CDR3 bases: TGTGCCAGCAGCTGGGGACAGCCGTCTGGGGCCAACGTCCTGACTTTC. Its protein product is CASSWGQPSGANVLTF.

The chain joins TRBV4-1 to TRBJ2-5; 9 bases are shared with TRBD2. V shed 1 base, J shed 4 bases, and the junction held 4 bases outside the gene matches. Germline values: CDR1 MGHRA, CDR2 YSYEKL. CDR3 length: 15 residues. The CDR3 DNA reads as TGCGCCAGCAGCCAAGCGGGAGCGGGAGGAGAGACCCAGTACTTC. Translated, it gives CASSQAGAGGETQYF.

The chain carries TRBV13 and TRBJ2-7; D is unresolved. The CDR3 loop spans 13 amino acids. Germline V gene lookup returns CDR1 PRHDT and CDR2 FYEKMQ (reference sequence). V lost 5 bases to trimming and J lost 7 bases, with 15 bases between them. CDR3 protein: CASSQGVVLEQYF. Here the CDR3 DNA reads TGTGCCAGCAGCCAAGGAGTTGTCCTGGAGCAGTACTTC.

The chain has TRBV6-1 and TRBJ2-3; TRBD2 matches 8 bases. This CDR3 is built from 16 residues. The germline V gene encodes CDR1 MNHNS and CDR2 SASEGT. V lost 4 bases and J lost 6; bases outside the gene matches: 12. CDR3 nucleotide sequence: TGTGCCAGCAGTGCCAGACTAGCGACTTTAGGGGATACGCAGTATTTT. It codes for CASSARLATLGDTQYF.

The V call is TRBV27, the J call TRBJ2-7; D call uncertain. Trimming took off 2 bases at V and 0 bases at J, with 8 bases between the two ends. The CDR3 spans 14 residues. The V gene's germline CDR1 is MNHEY and CDR2 SMNVEV (reference sequence). The chain's CDR3 is CASSLRDGSYEQYF. The CDR3 region has the DNA TGTGCCAGCAGTTTACGTGATGGCTCCTACGAGCAGTACTTC.

The chain employs TRBV4-1 and TRBJ2-3; D not resolved. The V gene lost 1 base and the J gene lost 0 bases, with 8 bases spanning the gap. CDR3 length equals 15 residues. The germline gives CDR1 MGHRA, CDR2 YSYEKL. The CDR3 DNA reads as TGCGCCAGCAGCCAAGCAATGCGGAGCACAGATACGCAGTATTTT. Translation gives CASSQAMRSTDTQYF.

The chain employs TRBV5-6 and TRBJ2-5; 7 nucleotides agree with TRBD2. The CDR3 contains 15 residues. J was trimmed by 3 bases and V by 6 bases; bases with no gene match: 11. Germline assignment: CDR1 SGHDT and CDR2 YYEEEE. CDR3 sequence: CASKPRAGREETQYF. CDR3 nucleotides: TGTGCCAGCAAACCTCGCGCAGGGAGGGAAGAGACCCAGTACTTC.

This chain connects TRBV5-8 to TRBJ1-6, with a tentative D call TRBD1 (6 bases). Per germline, CDR1 SGHTS and CDR2 YDEGEE. V lost 3 bases to trimming and J lost 7 bases, with 8 bases between them. This CDR3 comprises 13 residues. CDR3 sequence reads: CASSSRGNSPLHF. In DNA, the CDR3 is TGTGCCAGCAGCTCAAGGGGGAATTCACCCCTCCACTTT.

This clone came up once. This sequence joins TRBV12-2 and TRBJ1-2; the DNA was not compared with TRBD1, the D call given in the table. TRBV12-2 counts as a pseudogene. This CDR3 region has 17 residues. The CDR3 nucleotides are TGTGCAAGTCGCTCCCAGCGTCCGCAGGGATTTAACTATGGCTACACCTTC. Translation: CASRSQRPQGFNYGYTF.

The chain combines TRBV5-1 with TRBJ2-7, with 10 positions matching TRBD2. The J segment lost 1 base and the V segment lost 0 bases, leaving 1 base of the junction unmatched. The CDR3 has 15 amino acids. In germline, CDR1 is SGHRS, CDR2 YFSETQ. CDR3 in DNA: TGCGCCAGCAGCTTGGGGACTAGCGGATCCTACGAGCAGTACTTC. Protein sequence: CASSLGTSGSYEQYF.

This chain links TRBV2 with TRBJ2-4, with a weak D call TRBD1 (5 bases). Germline-derived CDR1 and CDR2 are SNHLY and FYNNEI. This CDR3 region has 13 residues. The V end lost 6 bases, the J end lost 7 bases, and 13 bases lay between the germline ends. CDR3 sequence reads: CASRPGQRNIQYF. The CDR3 coding sequence is TGTGCCAGCAGACCAGGGCAAAGGAACATTCAGTACTTC.

This rearrangement joins TRBV2 to TRBJ2-1, with D hard to call. The ends were cut back, 1 base at V and 7 bases at J, with 8 bases in the middle. The CDR3 spans 13 residues. Germline lookup yields CDR1 SNHLY and CDR2 FYNNEI. The CDR3 loop reads CASSEERLNEQFF. DNA of the CDR3: TGTGCCAGCAGTGAAGAACGGTTAAATGAGCAGTTCTTC.

The chain is built from TRBV7-9 and TRBJ2-1, with D tentatively TRBD1 (5 bases). Trimming took off 5 bases at V and 0 bases at J, with 11 bases between the two ends. The CDR3 runs to 15 residues. Germline loops: CDR1 SEHNR, CDR2 FQNEAQ (reference sequence). Written as DNA, the CDR3 is TGTGCCAGCAGCCCGCCGGACAACTCCTACAATGAGCAGTTCTTC. This gives the protein CASSPPDNSYNEQFF.

This clone appeared a single time. The V call is TRBV5-4, the J call TRBJ2-6; D might be TRBD2 (6 bases). V was cut by 0 bases and J by 2 bases, with 12 bases left in between. Germline-derived CDR1 and CDR2 are SGHNT and YYREEE (reference sequence). The CDR3 loop spans 17 amino acids. In DNA, the CDR3 is TGTGCCAGCAGCTTGGGCGGGGAGATTACTGGGGCCAACGTCCTGACTTTC. Translation: CASSLGGEITGANVLTF.

The V gene is TRBV25-1, the J gene TRBJ2-7; tentatively, D is TRBD1 (6 bases). This CDR3 has 13 amino acids. V shed 5 bases and J shed 5 bases, with 13 bases lying between them. Germline V gives CDR1 MGHDK, CDR2 SYGVNS. The CDR3 sequence is CASSLQGPNEQYF. The CDR3 DNA reads TGTGCCAGCAGTCTACAGGGCCCGAACGAGCAGTACTTC.

Notes on this clone: The same CDR3 can be traced to other DNA sequences in this sample. The rearrangement uses TRBV28 and TRBJ2-7, with 10 bases aligning to TRBD1. The V gene's germline CDR1 is MDHEN and CDR2 SYDVKM. J gave up 3 bases and V 2 bases, and 1 base lay outside the gene matches. This CDR3 region has 14 residues. The CDR3 sequence is CASSLGQGGYEQYF. The CDR3 region has the DNA TGTGCCAGCAGTTTAGGACAGGGGGGCTACGAGCAGTACTTC.

The V and J genes are TRBV13 and TRBJ2-7; TRBD2 matches 10 bases. The CDR3 sequence is 15 residues long. Germline loops: CDR1 PRHDT, CDR2 FYEKMQ (reference sequence). The V and J ends lost 5 bases and 3 bases, in that order; junction bases with no gene match: 7. The chain's CDR3 is CASSPAAGGLYEQYF. In DNA form, the CDR3 reads TGTGCCAGCAGCCCCGCAGCGGGAGGGCTCTACGAGCAGTACTTC.

The chain carries TRBV28 and TRBJ1-2; D remains ambiguous. The V end lost 4 bases, the J end lost 0 bases, and 9 bases lay between the germline ends. Germline assignment: CDR1 MDHEN and CDR2 SYDVKM. This CDR3 contains 14 residues. The CDR3 DNA sequence: TGTGCCAGCAGTTCAGCGACACCTAACTATGGCTACACCTTC. This encodes CASSSATPNYGYTF.

The chain links TRBV19 to TRBJ2-2; D may correspond to TRBD1 or TRBD2 (5 bases each). Looked up from germline, CDR1 is LNHDA and CDR2 is SQIVND (reference sequence). V lost 6 bases, J lost 10 bases, and 21 bases lay in between. This CDR3 has 15 amino acids. The CDR3 is CASSHAGGARAELFF. CDR3 DNA: TGTGCCAGTAGCCATGCGGGTGGGGCACGAGCGGAGCTGTTTTTT.

This chain links TRBV29-1 with TRBJ2-7, with 9 bases that match TRBD2. CDR3 length: 13 residues. Germline V gene data show CDR1 as SQVTM and CDR2 as ANQGSEA. J gave up 5 bases and V 1 base, and 3 bases lay outside the gene matches. The CDR3 DNA follows: TGCAGCGTTGAAGGGACTAGCGTCCACGAGCAGTACTTC. It specifies CSVEGTSVHEQYF.

The chain uses TRBV2 and TRBJ2-2, with 13 bases matching TRBD2. Germline V gene sequence: CDR1 SNHLY, CDR2 FYNNEI. Unmatched junction bases numbered 2, after V lost 7 bases and J lost 3 bases. CDR3 length: 15 residues. The CDR3 DNA follows: TGTGCCAGCAAAGGACTAGCGGGAGACACCGGGGAGCTGTTTTTT. Translated: CASKGLAGDTGELFF.